This T cell receptor (beta chain) originates from a study of shared T cell receptors in the human thymus. Assay: immunoSEQ multiplex PCR; the TCRdb copy retains only in-frame clones and omits some. Of about 380,000 clones in the sample, about 95% are singletons; the top ten hold around 0.018%. V shed 3 bases, J shed 6 bases, and the junction held 10 bases outside the gene matches. Per the germline V gene, CDR1 is SGHRS and CDR2 is YFSETQ. The CDR3 length is 15 residues. The material sequenced was thymocytes. The clonotype originates from a human donor. The chain uses TRBV5-1 and TRBJ2-7; TRBD1 matches 9 bases. The CDR3 loop is CASSSQGDRATEQYF. The CDR3 bases are TGCGCCAGCAGCTCGCAAGGGGACAGGGCGACCGAGCAGTACTTC. The full variable domain, in which reference TRBV5-1 and TRBJ2-7 provide the parts outside the CDR3, is KAGVTQTPRYLIKTRGQQVTLSCSPISGHRSVSWYQQTPGQGLQFLFEYFSETQRNKGNFPGRFSGRQFSNSRSEMNVSTLELGDSALYLCASSSQGDRATEQYFGPGTRLTVT.